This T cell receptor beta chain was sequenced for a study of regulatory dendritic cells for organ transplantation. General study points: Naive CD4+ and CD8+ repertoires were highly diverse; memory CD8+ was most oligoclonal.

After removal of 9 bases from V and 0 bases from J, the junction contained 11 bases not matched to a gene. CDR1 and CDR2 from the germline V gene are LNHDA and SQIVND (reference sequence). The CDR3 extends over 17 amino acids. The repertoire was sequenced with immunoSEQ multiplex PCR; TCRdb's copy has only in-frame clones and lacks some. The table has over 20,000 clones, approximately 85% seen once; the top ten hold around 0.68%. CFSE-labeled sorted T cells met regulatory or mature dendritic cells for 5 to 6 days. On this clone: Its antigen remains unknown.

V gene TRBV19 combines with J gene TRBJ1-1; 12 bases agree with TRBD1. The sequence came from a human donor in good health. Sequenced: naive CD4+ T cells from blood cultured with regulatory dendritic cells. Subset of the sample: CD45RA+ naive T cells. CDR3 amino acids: CASEAGTGGAMNTEAFF. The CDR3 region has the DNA TGTGCCAGCGAGGCCGGGACAGGGGGCGCCATGAACACTGAAGCTTTCTTT. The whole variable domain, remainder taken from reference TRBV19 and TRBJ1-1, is DGGITQSPKYLFRKEGQNVTLSCEQNLNHDAMYWYRQDPGQGLRLIYYSQIVNDFQKGDIAEGYSVSREKKESFPLTVTSAQKNPTAFYLCASEAGTGGAMNTEAFFGQGTRLTVV.